This T cell receptor (beta chain) is from a study of blood T cell repertoires in COVID-19. The germline gives CDR1 MNHEY, CDR2 SMNVEV (reference sequence). CDR3 length: 13 residues. The V and J ends lost 2 bases and 7 bases respectively, with 11 bases between them. Original analysis: Researchers report that nucleated cell counts were estimated from reference gene primer amplification. The data were produced by immunoSEQ multiplex PCR, yet TCRdb's version contains in-frame clones alone and is incomplete. Clone size and the V and J calls come from that table; the DNA yielded D and trimming. The sample shows roughly 170,000 clones, around nine tenths of them seen only once.

This chain joins TRBV27 and TRBJ1-2, with D hard to call. The receptor was derived from a man aged 40-55 years with active or convalescent COVID-19. Source material: peripheral blood. CDR3 residues: CASSLKGTVGYTF. CDR3 nucleotides: TGTGCCAGCAGTTTAAAAGGTACAGTTGGCTACACCTTC.